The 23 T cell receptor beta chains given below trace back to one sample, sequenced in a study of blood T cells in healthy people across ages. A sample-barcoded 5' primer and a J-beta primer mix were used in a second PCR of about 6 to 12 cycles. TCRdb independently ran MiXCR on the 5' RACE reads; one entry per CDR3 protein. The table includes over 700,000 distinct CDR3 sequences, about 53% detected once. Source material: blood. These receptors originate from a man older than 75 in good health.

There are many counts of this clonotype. CDR3 sequence reads: CSARGASGTSKDEQFF. DNA for the CDR3: TGCAGTGCTAGAGGAGCTTCCGGGACTAGTAAGGATGAGCAGTTCTTC. V and J are TRBV20-1 and TRBJ2-1, with 8 nucleotides matching TRBD2. This CDR3 comprises 16 residues. V lost 1 base to trimming and J lost 8 bases; unmatched junction nucleotides: 13. Germline V gives CDR1 DFQATT, CDR2 SNEGSKA (reference sequence).

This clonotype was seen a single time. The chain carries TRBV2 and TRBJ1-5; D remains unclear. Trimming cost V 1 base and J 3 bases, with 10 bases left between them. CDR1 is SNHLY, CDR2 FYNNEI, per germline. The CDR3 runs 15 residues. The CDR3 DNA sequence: TGTGCCAGCAGTGAAGGGGGAGGCCCCAATCAGCCCCAGCATTTT. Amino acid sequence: CASSEGGGPNQPQHF.

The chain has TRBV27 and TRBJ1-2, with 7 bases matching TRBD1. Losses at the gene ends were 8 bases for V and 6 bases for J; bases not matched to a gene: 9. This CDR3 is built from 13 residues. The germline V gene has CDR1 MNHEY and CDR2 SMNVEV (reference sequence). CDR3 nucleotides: TGTGCCAGCTCCAAAACAGGGGTCAATGGCTACACCTTC. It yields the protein CASSKTGVNGYTF.

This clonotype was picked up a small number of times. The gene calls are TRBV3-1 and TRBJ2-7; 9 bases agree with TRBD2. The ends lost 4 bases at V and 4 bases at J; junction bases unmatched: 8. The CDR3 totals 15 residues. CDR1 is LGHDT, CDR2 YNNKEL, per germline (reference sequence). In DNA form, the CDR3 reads TGTGCCAGCAGCCGCGGGTTTAGCGGGAGTTACGAGCAGTACTTC. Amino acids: CASSRGFSGSYEQYF.

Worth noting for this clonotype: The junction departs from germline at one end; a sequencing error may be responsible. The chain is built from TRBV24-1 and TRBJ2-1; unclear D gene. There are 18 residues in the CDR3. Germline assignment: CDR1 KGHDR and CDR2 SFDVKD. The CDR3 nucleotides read TGTGCCACTAGTGACGCGGCCGGGCTCCGAGGTGGCTACAATGAGCAGTTCTTC. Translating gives CATSDAAGLRGGYNEQFF.

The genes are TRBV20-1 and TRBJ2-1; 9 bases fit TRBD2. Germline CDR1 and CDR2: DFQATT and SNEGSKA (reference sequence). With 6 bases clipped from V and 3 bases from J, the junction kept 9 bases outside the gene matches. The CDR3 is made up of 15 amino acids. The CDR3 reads CSASVAGVGYNEQFF. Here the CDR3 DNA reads TGCAGTGCCTCCGTAGCGGGAGTTGGCTACAATGAGCAGTTCTTC.

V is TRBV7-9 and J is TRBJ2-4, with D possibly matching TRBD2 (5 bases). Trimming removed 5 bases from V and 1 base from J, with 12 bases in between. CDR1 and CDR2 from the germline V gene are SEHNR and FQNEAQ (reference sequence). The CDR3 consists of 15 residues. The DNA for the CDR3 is TGTGCCAGCAGCCGACCCGAGGGCGCCAAAAACATTCAGTACTTC. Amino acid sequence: CASSRPEGAKNIQYF.

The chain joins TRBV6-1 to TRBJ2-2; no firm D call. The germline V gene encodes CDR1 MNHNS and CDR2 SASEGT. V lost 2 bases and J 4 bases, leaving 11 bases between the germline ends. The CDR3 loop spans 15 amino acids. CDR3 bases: TGTGCCAGCAGTGAAATCGCGCCACCCACCGGGGAGCTGTTTTTT. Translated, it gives CASSEIAPPTGELFF.

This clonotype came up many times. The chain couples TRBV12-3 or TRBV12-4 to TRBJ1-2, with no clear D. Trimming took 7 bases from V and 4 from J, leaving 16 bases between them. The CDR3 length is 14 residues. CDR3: CASTAGLGPYGYTF. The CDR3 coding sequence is TGTGCCAGCACCGCCGGGCTAGGACCCTATGGCTACACCTTC.

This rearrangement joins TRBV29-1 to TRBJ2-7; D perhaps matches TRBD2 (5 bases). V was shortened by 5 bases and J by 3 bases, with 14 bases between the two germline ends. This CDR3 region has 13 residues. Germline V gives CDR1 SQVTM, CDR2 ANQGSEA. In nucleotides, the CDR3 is TGCAGCGTTAGAGGGCAGGCGAACTACGAGCAGTACTTC. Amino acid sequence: CSVRGQANYEQYF.

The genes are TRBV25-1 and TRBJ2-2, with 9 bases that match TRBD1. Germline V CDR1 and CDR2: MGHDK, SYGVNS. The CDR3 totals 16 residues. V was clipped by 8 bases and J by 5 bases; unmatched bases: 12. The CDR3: CASQSGTGLGTGELFF. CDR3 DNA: TGTGCCAGCCAGTCCGGGACAGGGTTGGGAACCGGGGAGCTGTTTTTT.

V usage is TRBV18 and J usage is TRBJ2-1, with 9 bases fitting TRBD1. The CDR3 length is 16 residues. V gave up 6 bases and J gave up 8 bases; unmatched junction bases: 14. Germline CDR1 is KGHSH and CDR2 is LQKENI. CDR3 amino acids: CASSYTTGGRIDEQFF. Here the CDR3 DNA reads TGTGCCAGCTCGTACACGACAGGGGGGAGGATTGATGAGCAGTTCTTC.

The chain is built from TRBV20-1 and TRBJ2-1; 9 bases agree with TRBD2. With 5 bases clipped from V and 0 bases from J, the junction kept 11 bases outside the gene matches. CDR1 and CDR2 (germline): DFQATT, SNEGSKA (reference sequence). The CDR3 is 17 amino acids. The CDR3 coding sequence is TGCAGTGCTCTACTAGCGGGCCTACGAAGCTCCTACAATGAGCAGTTCTTC. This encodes CSALLAGLRSSYNEQFF.

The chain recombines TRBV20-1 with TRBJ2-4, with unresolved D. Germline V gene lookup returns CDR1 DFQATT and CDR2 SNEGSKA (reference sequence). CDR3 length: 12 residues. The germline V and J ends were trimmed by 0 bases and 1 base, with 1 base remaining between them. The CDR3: CSAREAKNIQYF. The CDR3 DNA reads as TGCAGTGCTAGAGAGGCCAAAAACATTCAGTACTTC.

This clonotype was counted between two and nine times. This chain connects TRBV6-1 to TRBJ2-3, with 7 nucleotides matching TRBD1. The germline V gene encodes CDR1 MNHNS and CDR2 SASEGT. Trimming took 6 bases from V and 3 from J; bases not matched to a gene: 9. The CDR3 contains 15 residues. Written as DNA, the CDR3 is TGTGCCAGCAGCTCCAGACAGGGAGTAACAGATACGCAGTATTTT. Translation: CASSSRQGVTDTQYF.

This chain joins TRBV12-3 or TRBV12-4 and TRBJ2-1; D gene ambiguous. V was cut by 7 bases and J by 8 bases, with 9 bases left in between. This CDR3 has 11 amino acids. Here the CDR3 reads CASNIQDEQFF. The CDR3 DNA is TGTGCCAGCAACATCCAAGATGAGCAGTTCTTC.

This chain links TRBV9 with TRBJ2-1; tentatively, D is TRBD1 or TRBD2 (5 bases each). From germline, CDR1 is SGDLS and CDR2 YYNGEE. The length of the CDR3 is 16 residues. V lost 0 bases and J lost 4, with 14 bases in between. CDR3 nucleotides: TGTGCCAGCAGCGTAGGGTCGGGTGGGGGATACAATGAGCAGTTCTTC. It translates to CASSVGSGGGYNEQFF.

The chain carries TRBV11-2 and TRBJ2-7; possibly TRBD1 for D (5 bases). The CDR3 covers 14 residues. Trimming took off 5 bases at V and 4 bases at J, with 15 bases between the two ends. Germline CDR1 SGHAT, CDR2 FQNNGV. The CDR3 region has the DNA TGTGCCAGCAGCCCTGTCAGGACACCTTACGAGCAGTACTTC. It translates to CASSPVRTPYEQYF. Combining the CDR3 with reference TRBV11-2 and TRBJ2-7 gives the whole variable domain EAGVAQSPRYKIIEKRQSVAFWCNPISGHATLYWYQQILGQGPKLLIQFQNNGVVDDSQLPKDRFSAERLKGVDSTLKIQPAKLEDSAVYLCASSPVRTPYEQYFGPGTRLTVT.

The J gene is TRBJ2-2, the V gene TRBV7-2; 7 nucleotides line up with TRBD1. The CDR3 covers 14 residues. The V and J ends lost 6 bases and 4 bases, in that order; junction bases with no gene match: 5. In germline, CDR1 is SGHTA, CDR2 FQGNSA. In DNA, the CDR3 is TGTGCCAGCAGACGAACAGGGGCCACCGGGGAGCTGTTTTTT. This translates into CASRRTGATGELFF.

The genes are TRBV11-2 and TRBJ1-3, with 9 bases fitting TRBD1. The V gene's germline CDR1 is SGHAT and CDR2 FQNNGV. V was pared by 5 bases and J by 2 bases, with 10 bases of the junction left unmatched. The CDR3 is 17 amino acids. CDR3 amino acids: CASSPRDRVGPGNTIYF. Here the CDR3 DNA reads TGTGCCAGCAGCCCGAGGGACAGGGTTGGCCCTGGAAACACCATATATTTT.

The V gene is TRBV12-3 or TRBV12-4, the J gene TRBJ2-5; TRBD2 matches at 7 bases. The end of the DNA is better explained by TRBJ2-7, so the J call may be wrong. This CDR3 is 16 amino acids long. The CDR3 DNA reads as TGTGCCAGCAGTTTCGGGGGGAGGGGAATAATACACGAGCAGTACTTC. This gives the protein CASSFGGRGIIHEQYF.

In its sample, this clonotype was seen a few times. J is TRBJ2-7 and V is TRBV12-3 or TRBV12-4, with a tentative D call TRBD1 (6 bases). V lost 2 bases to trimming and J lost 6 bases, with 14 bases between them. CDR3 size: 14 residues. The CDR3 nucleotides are TGTGCCAGCAGTTTAAGGGGGAGCTCGTCCGAGCAGTACTTC. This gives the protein CASSLRGSSSEQYF.

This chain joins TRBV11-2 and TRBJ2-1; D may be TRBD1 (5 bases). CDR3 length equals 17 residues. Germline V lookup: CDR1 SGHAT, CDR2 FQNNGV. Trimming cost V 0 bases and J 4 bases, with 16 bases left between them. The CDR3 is CASSLDAGMDSYNEQFF. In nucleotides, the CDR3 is TGTGCCAGCAGCTTAGATGCAGGGATGGATTCTTACAATGAGCAGTTCTTC.